This TCR beta chain was sequenced during a study of Ad26.COV2.S vaccination and SARS-CoV-2 variants. The repertoire was sequenced with immunoSEQ multiplex PCR; TCRdb's copy has only in-frame clones and lacks some. The sample lists hundreds of thousands of clones; approximately 87% were seen once. Trimming left V 11 bases short and J 0 bases short, with 17 bases between. The CDR3 covers 15 residues. Germline CDR1 reads SGHTA; CDR2 reads FQGNSA. Indicated treatment: roughly 18 received Ad26.COV2.S at low or high dose, single or two shots; about 5 received placebo; per-sample allocation not given. Sampling was done on day 63 after the first vaccine or placebo injection.

The chain has TRBV7-2 and TRBJ2-1, with D unresolved. Sequencing used peripheral blood, obtained in a trial of Ad26.COV2.S vaccine versus placebo. The clonotype originates from a person between 18 and 65 years old who received the Ad26.COV2.S COVID-19 vaccine or a placebo. The CDR3: CAVSEGRFSYNEQFF. CDR3 nucleotide sequence: TGTGCCGTCAGTGAAGGGCGGTTCTCCTACAATGAGCAGTTCTTC.